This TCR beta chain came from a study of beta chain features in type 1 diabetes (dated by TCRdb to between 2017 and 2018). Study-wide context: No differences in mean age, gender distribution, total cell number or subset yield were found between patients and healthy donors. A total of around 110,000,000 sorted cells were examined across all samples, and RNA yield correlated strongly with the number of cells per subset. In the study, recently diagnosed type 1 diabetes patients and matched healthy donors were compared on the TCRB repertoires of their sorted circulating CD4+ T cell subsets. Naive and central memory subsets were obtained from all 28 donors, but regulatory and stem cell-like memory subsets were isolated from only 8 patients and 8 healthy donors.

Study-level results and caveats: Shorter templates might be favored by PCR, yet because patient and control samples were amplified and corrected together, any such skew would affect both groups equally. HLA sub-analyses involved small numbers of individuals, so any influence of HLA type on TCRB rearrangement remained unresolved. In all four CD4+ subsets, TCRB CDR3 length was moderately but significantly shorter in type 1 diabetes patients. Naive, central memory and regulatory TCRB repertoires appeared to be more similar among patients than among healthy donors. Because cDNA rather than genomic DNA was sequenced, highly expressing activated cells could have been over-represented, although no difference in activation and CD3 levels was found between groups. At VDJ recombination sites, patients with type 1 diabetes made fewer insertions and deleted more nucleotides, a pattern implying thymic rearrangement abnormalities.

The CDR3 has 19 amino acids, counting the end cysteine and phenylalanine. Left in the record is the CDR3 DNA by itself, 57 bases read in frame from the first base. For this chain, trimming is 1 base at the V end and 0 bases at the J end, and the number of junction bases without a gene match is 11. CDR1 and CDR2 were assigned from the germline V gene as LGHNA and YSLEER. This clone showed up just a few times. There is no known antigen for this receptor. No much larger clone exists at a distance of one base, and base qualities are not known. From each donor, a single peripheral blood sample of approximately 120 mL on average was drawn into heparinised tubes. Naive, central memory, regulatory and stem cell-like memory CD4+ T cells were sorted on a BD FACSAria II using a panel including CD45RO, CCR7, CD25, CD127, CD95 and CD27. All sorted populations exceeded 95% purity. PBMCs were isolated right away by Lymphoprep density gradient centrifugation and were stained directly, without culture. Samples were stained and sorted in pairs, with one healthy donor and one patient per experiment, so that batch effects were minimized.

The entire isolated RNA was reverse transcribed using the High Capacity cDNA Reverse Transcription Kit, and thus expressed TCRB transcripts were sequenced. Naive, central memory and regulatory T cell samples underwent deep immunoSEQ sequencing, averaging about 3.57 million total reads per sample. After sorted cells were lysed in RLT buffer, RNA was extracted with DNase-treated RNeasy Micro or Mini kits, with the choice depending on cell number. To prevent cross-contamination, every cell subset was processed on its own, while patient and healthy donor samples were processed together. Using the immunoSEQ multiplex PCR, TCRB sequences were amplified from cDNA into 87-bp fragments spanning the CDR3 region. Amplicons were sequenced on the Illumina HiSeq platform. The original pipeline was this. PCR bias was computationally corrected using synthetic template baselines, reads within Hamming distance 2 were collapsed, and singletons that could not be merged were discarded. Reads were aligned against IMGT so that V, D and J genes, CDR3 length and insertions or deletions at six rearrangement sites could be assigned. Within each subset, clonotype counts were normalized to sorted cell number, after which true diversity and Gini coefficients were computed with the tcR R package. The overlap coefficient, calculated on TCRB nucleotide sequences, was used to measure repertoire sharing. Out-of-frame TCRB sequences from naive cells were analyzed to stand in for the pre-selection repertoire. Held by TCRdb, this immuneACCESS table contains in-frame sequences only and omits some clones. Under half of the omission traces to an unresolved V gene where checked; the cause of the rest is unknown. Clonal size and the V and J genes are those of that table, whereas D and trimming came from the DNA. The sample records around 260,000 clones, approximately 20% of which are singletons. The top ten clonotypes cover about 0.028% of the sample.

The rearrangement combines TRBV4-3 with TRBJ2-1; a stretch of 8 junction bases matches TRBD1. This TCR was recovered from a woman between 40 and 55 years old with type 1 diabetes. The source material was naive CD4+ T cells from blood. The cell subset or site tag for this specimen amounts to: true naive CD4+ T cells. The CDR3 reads CASSQGLVGDRSSYNEQFF. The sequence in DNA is TGCGCCAGCAGCCAAGGTCTTGTGGGGGACAGGAGCTCCTACAATGAGCAGTTCTTC.